This T cell receptor (beta chain) derives from a study of blood T cells in healthy people across ages. J gave up 4 bases and V 0 bases, and 6 bases lay outside the gene matches. The CDR3 runs to 16 residues. The germline V gene has CDR1 SGHRS and CDR2 YFSETQ. Study-wide results and caveats: Researchers deemed the diversity estimates from one million T cells underestimates.

This clonotype came up a few times. As yet, its antigen is unknown. A second PCR of roughly 7 to 11 cycles used a sample-barcoded 5' primer and a J-beta primer mix. A tag from a template-switch adaptor with 12 random nucleotides marked each cDNA molecule. MiXCR, run by TCRdb on the 5' RACE reads, gives a single entry per CDR3 protein. The profile shows approximately 780,000 distinct CDR3 sequences, roughly 24% of them singletons. This same sample was also part of a study on T cells of mothers and their children.

This receptor was identified in a boy under 18 in good health. Input material: blood. The chain couples TRBV5-1 to TRBJ1-4; 7 bases agree with TRBD1. CDR3 sequence (DNA): TGCGCCAGCAGCTTGGCAGCTGGACAGGTTAATGAAAAACTGTTTTTT. The encoded protein is CASSLAAGQVNEKLFF.